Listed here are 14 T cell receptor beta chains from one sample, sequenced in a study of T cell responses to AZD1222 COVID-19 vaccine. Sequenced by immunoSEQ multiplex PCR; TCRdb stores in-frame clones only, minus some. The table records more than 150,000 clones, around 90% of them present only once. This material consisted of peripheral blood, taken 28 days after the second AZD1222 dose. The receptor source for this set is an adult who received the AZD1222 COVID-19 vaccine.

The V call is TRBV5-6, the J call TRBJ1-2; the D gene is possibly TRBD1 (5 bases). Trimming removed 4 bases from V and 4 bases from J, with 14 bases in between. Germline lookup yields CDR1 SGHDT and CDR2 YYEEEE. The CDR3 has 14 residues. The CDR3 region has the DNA TGTGCCAGCAGCCTCTCCGGGACGGTCTATGGCTACACCTTC. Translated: CASSLSGTVYGYTF.

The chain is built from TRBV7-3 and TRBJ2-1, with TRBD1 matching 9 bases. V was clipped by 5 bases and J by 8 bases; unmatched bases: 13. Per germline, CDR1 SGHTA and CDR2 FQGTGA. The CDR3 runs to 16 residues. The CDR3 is CASSPTGVQGAHEQFF. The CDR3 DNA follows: TGTGCCAGCAGCCCAACGGGGGTACAGGGGGCCCATGAGCAGTTCTTC.

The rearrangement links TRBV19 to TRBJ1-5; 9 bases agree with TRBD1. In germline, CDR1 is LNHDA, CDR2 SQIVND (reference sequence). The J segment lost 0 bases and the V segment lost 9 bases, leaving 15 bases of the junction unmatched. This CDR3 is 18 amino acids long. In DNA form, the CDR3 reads TGTGCCAGCCATCCGGGGGACAGGGTTGGGAGTAGCAATCAGCCCCAGCATTTT. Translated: CASHPGDRVGSSNQPQHF. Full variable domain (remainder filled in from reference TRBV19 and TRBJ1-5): DGGITQSPKYLFRKEGQNVTLSCEQNLNHDAMYWYRQDPGQGLRLIYYSQIVNDFQKGDIAEGYSVSREKKESFPLTVTSAQKNPTAFYLCASHPGDRVGSSNQPQHFGDGTRLSIL.

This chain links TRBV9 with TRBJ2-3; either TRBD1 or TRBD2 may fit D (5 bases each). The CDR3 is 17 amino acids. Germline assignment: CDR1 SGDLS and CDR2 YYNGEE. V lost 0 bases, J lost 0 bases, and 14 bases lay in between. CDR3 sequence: CASSVGGTRTSTDTQYF. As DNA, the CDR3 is TGTGCCAGCAGCGTAGGAGGGACGCGGACTAGCACAGATACGCAGTATTTT.

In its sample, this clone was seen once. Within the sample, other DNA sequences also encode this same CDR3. This CDR3 reads CASSQEAGNTIYF. The CDR3 bases are TGTGCCAGCAGCCAAGAAGCTGGAAACACCATATATTTT. The chain is built from TRBV3-1 (or the pseudogene TRBV3-2) and TRBJ1-3; D gene uncertain. The CDR3 has 13 residues. The V gene's germline CDR1 is LGHDT and CDR2 YNNKEL (reference sequence). Trimming shortened V by 0 bases and J by 2 bases, and 2 bases separated the two germline ends.

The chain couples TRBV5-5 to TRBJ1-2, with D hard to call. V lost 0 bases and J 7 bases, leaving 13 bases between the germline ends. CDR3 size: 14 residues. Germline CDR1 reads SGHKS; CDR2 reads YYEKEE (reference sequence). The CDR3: CASSLAARESGYTF. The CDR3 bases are TGTGCCAGCAGCTTGGCTGCCCGGGAGAGTGGCTACACCTTC.

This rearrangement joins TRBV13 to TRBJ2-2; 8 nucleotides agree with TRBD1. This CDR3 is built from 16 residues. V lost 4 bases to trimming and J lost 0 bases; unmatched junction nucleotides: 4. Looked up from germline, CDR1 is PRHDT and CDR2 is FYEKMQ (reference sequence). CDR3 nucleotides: TGTGCCAGCAGCTCAGGGGACAGGCCGAACACCGGGGAGCTGTTTTTT. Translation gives CASSSGDRPNTGELFF.

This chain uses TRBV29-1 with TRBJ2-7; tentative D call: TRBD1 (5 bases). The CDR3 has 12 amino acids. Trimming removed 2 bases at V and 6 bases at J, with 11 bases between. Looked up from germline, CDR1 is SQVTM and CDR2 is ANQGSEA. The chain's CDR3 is CSVERGLGEQYF. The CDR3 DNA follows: TGCAGCGTTGAAAGGGGTTTGGGCGAGCAGTACTTC.

The CDR3, as DNA: TGTGCCTGGAGTTTAGGGCAGAATGAAGCGGAAAAACTGTTTTTT. Its translation is CAWSLGQNEAEKLFF. The V and J genes are TRBV30 and TRBJ1-4; D is undetermined. V was pared by 2 bases and J by 8 bases, with 18 bases between. The CDR3 has 15 residues. Germline V gene lookup returns CDR1 GTSNPN and CDR2 SVGIG (reference sequence).

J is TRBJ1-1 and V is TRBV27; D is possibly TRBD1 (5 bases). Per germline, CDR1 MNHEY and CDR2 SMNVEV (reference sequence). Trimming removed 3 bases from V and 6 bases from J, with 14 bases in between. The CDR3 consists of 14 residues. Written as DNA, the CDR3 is TGTGCCAGCAGTTTTCAGGGCGTAGGAGCTGAAGCTTTCTTT. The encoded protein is CASSFQGVGAEAFF.

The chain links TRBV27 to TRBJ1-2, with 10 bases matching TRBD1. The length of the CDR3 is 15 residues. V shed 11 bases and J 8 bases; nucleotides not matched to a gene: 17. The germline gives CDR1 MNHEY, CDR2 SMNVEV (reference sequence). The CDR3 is CASKAEPGQGKGYTF. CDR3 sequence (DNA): TGTGCCTCCAAAGCGGAGCCGGGACAGGGGAAGGGCTACACCTTC.

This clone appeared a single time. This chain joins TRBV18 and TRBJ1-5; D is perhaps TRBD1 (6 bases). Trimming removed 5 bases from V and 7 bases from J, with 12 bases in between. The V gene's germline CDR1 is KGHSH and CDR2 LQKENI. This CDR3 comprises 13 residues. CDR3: CASSTGTSQPQHF. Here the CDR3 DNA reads TGTGCCAGCTCAACAGGGACCTCCCAGCCCCAGCATTTT.

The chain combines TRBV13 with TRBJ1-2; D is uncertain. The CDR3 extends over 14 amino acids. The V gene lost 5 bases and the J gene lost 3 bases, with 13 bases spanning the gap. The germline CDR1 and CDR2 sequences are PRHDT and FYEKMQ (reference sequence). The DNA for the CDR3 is TGTGCCAGCAGCCGTAGGGAAAGCTACTATGGCTACACCTTC. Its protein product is CASSRRESYYGYTF.

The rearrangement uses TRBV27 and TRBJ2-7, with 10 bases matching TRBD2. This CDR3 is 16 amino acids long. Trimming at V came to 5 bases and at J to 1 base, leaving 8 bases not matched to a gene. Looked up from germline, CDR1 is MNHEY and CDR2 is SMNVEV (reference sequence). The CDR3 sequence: CASSPLGSGRSYEQYF. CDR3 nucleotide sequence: TGTGCCAGCAGTCCTCTGGGTAGCGGGAGGTCCTACGAGCAGTACTTC.